This T cell receptor beta chain was recovered during a study of T cell responses to AZD1222 COVID-19 vaccine. V was pared by 3 bases and J by 1 base, with 6 bases of the junction left unmatched. This CDR3 contains 17 residues. Looked up from germline, CDR1 is LNHDA and CDR2 is SQIVND (reference sequence). Comment on this clone: Its matching antigen is unknown.

The repertoire was sequenced with immunoSEQ multiplex PCR; TCRdb's copy has only in-frame clones and lacks some. Of about 150,000 clones in the sample, roughly 80% were seen once. Findings and caveats of the study: Compared with day 0, the breadth and depth of the Spike-specific TCR repertoire rose significantly after two doses of AZD1222.

The source is an adult in good health. The starting material was peripheral blood, obtained on day 0 of MenACWY control vaccination. This sequence joins TRBV19 and TRBJ1-3; TRBD1 aligns across 10 bases. CDR3 DNA sequence: TGTGCCAGTAGTATCTACCGGGACAGGGGATCTGGAAACACCATATATTTT. It yields the protein CASSIYRDRGSGNTIYF.